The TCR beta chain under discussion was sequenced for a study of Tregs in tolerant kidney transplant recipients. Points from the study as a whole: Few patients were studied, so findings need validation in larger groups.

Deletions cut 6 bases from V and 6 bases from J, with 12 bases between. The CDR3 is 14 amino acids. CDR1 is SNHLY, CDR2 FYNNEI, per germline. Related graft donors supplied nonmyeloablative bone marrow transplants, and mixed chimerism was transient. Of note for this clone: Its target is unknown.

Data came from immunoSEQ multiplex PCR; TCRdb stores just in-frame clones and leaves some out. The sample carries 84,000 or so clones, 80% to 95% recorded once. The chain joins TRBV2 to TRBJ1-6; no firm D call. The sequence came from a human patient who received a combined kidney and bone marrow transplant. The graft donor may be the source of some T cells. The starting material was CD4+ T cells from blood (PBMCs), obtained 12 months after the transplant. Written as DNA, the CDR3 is TGTGCCAGCAGCCGGCGGGAGATTAATTCACCCCTCCACTTT. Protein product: CASSRREINSPLHF.